This entry lists 22 T cell receptor beta chains sequenced from one sample in a study of T cells in Graves' hyperthyroidism and ophthalmopathy (dated by TCRdb to the late 2010s). Libraries were prepared through multiplex PCR. Sequencing was carried out with an Illumina HiSeq 2000. Amplification of TCR beta CDR3 regions was carried out from RNA transcripts. For the first round of RT-PCR on the TCR CDR3, the HTBI primer set was used together with the Qiagen OneStep RT-PCR kit. Starting from the raw public reads, TCRdb applied fastp trimming at Q25, assembled clones with MiXCR and retained in-frame beta chains. Identical CDR3 proteins give one entry, which carries the most common genes and DNA. The sample table contains under 550,000 distinct CDR3 sequences; only one count was recorded for roughly 13% of them. The ten largest clones represent around 5.3% of the sample. Sequencing input: blood. The source of these receptors is a woman aged 18-29 years with Graves' hyperthyroidism.

This clonotype was observed a handful of times. This sequence joins TRBV20-1 and TRBJ2-1; the D gene is possibly TRBD2 (6 bases). Trimming removed 6 bases at V and 0 bases at J, with 12 bases between. There are 14 residues in the CDR3. Per germline, CDR1 DFQATT and CDR2 SNEGSKA (reference sequence). The CDR3 loop reads CSAIAEHSYNEQFF. In DNA form, the CDR3 reads TGCAGTGCCATAGCGGAGCACTCCTACAATGAGCAGTTCTTC.

Many counts were recorded for this clonotype. V gene TRBV20-1 combines with J gene TRBJ2-2; possible D gene TRBD1, 6 bases. This CDR3 region has 15 residues. V was trimmed by 3 bases and J by 1 base, leaving 12 bases between them. Germline loops: CDR1 DFQATT, CDR2 SNEGSKA (reference sequence). The CDR3 region has the DNA TGCAGTGCTAGTAAAAACAGGGTGAACACCGGGGAGCTGTTTTTT. This gives the protein CSASKNRVNTGELFF.

The CDR3 protein is CASSPTSDTQYF. The CDR3 region has the DNA TGTGCCAGCTCACCCACCTCGGATACGCAGTATTTT. The rearrangement uses TRBV18 and TRBJ2-3; D not certain. This CDR3 has 12 amino acids. CDR1 is KGHSH, CDR2 LQKENI, per germline. V lost 3 bases to trimming and J lost 6 bases, with 7 bases between them.

This clonotype was recorded at least ten times. The V call is TRBV28, the J call TRBJ2-7, with D tentatively TRBD1 or TRBD2 (5 bases each). V was cut by 3 bases and J by 1 base, with 13 bases left in between. CDR3 length: 15 amino acids. CDR1 is MDHEN and CDR2 is SYDVKM in the germline V gene. CDR3 residues: CASSLGVLRSYEQYF. For the CDR3, the DNA is TGTGCCAGCAGTTTGGGGGTGTTAAGGTCCTACGAGCAGTACTTC.

This clonotype was counted ten times or more. The chain employs TRBV7-2 and TRBJ2-7, with TRBD2 matching 10 bases. Germline V gene lookup returns CDR1 SGHTA and CDR2 FQGNSA. The CDR3 runs to 17 residues. Trimming cost V 4 bases and J 3 bases; bases outside gene matches: 12. The DNA of the CDR3 is TGTGCCAGCAGCTCTCGCCCTAGCGGGAGTTTAGGCTACGAGCAGTACTTC. It specifies CASSSRPSGSLGYEQYF.

Many counts were recorded for this clonotype. This chain connects TRBV5-4 to TRBJ2-2, with TRBD2 matching 10 bases. CDR3 length: 15 amino acids. V dropped 5 bases and J dropped 5; count of bases not matched to a gene: 6. CDR1 and CDR2 (germline): SGHNT, YYREEE (reference sequence). The CDR3 protein is CASRNGLAETGELFF. The CDR3, as DNA: TGTGCCAGCAGAAACGGACTAGCGGAAACCGGGGAGCTGTTTTTT.

This clonotype was seen a handful of times. V gene TRBV27 combines with J gene TRBJ1-5; the D gene is possibly TRBD1 (5 bases). The V and J ends lost 3 bases and 7 bases respectively, with 10 bases between them. Germline CDR1 is MNHEY and CDR2 is SMNVEV (reference sequence). The CDR3 has 13 amino acids. The CDR3, as DNA: TGTGCCAGCAGTTTGGGGGTCGTGCAGCCCCAGCATTTT. It yields the protein CASSLGVVQPQHF.

This clonotype was found many times. V gene TRBV19 combines with J gene TRBJ2-7; 10 nucleotides line up with TRBD1. The CDR3 is made up of 17 amino acids. Germline trimming cut 5 bases from V and 2 bases from J; bases unmatched to any gene: 12. Germline values: CDR1 LNHDA, CDR2 SQIVND (reference sequence). The CDR3 protein is CASSPSVSGTGAYEQYF. CDR3 in DNA: TGTGCCAGTAGTCCCAGCGTATCCGGGACAGGGGCCTACGAGCAGTACTTC.

This clonotype was seen more than once but under ten times. The rearrangement uses TRBV7-9 and TRBJ1-6; the match to TRBD1 covers 7 bases. Trimming at V came to 4 bases and at J to 0 bases, leaving 9 bases not matched to a gene. This CDR3 contains 18 residues. The V gene's germline CDR1 is SEHNR and CDR2 FQNEAQ (reference sequence). For the CDR3, the DNA is TGTGCCAGCAGCTCCCCGGCGGGACAGAGCTCCTATAATTCACCCCTCCACTTT. Translating gives CASSSPAGQSSYNSPLHF.

In regard to this clonotype: At one boundary the junction diverges from the germline segment, which might be a read error. This chain connects TRBV7-7 to TRBJ2-1; D could derive from TRBD1 or TRBD2 (6 bases each). The CDR3 spans 16 residues. CDR1 and CDR2 (germline): SSHAT, FNYEAQ (reference sequence). The CDR3 is CASSWGARTGHNEQFF. The CDR3 bases are TGTGCTAGCAGCTGGGGGGCAAGGACCGGCCACAATGAGCAGTTCTTC.

In this sample, this clonotype turned up many times. The J gene is TRBJ2-7, the V gene TRBV27; D not certain. The ends were cut back, 0 bases at V and 1 base at J, with 7 bases in the middle. This CDR3 spans 14 amino acids. The V gene's germline CDR1 is MNHEY and CDR2 SMNVEV (reference sequence). CDR3 amino acids: CASSLSSRSYEQYF. The CDR3 bases are TGTGCCAGCAGTTTATCCAGTCGATCCTACGAGCAGTACTTC.

This clonotype was recorded at least ten times. The chain has TRBV30 and TRBJ1-3, with D unresolved. Germline loops: CDR1 GTSNPN, CDR2 SVGIG (reference sequence). The CDR3 loop spans 14 amino acids. V was shortened by 0 bases and J by 0 bases, with 6 bases between the two germline ends. The CDR3 loop reads CAWSVDISGNTIYF. The CDR3 DNA follows: TGTGCCTGGAGTGTTGACATCTCTGGAAACACCATATATTTT.

This clonotype was recorded at least ten times. The chain joins TRBV30 to TRBJ2-7; D is ambiguous. Germline loops: CDR1 GTSNPN, CDR2 SVGIG (reference sequence). The CDR3 totals 12 residues. V was shortened by 0 bases and J by 0 bases, with 3 bases between the two germline ends. The CDR3 nucleotides are TGTGCCTGGAGTGTAGGCTCCTACGAGCAGTACTTC. It encodes CAWSVGSYEQYF.

The J gene is TRBJ2-1, the V gene TRBV14; possibly TRBD2 for D (5 bases). V lost 7 bases to trimming and J lost 0 bases, with 13 bases between them. The CDR3 length is 15 residues. Germline CDR1 SGHDN, CDR2 FVKESK. CDR3 DNA: TGTGCCAGCACCGGGGTGGGCTCCTCCTACAATGAGCAGTTCTTC. Translating it yields CASTGVGSSYNEQFF.

Only a few counts were recorded for this clonotype. J is TRBJ2-5 and V is TRBV6-1; 9 positions agree with TRBD2. Trimming took 2 bases from V and 5 from J; bases not matched to a gene: 3. Germline V CDR1 and CDR2: MNHNS, SASEGT. This CDR3 is 14 amino acids long. The CDR3 DNA follows: TGTGCCAGCAGTGAACGCGGGAGGGGGGAGACCCAGTACTTC. Amino acid sequence: CASSERGRGETQYF.

This chain uses TRBV7-9 with TRBJ1-1; D is unresolved. V was cut by 5 bases and J by 5 bases, with 18 bases left in between. Germline CDR1 SEHNR, CDR2 FQNEAQ (reference sequence). The CDR3 covers 15 residues. CDR3 region: CASSPQRHRGTEAFF. CDR3 bases: TGTGCCAGCAGCCCCCAGAGGCACAGAGGGACTGAAGCTTTCTTT. Using reference TRBV7-9 and TRBJ1-1 for the parts outside the CDR3, the full variable domain is DTGVSQNPRHKITKRGQNVTFRCDPISEHNRLYWYRQTLGQGPEFLTYFQNEAQLEKSRLLSDRFSAERPKGSFSTLEIQRTEQGDSAMYLCASSPQRHRGTEAFFGQGTRLTVV.

This clonotype has at least ten counts. The chain's CDR3 is CASSIQAEGYEQYF. The CDR3 nucleotides read TGTGCCAGCAGTATACAAGCAGAGGGCTACGAGCAGTACTTC. The V and J genes are TRBV2 and TRBJ2-7, with a weak D call TRBD2 (5 bases). Germline lookup yields CDR1 SNHLY and CDR2 FYNNEI. The CDR3 extends over 14 amino acids. The ends were cut back, 5 bases at V and 3 bases at J, with 14 bases in the middle.

This clonotype was recorded many times. The CDR3 spells CASRPGRKETQYF. CDR3 in DNA: TGTGCCAGCAGGCCGGGACGGAAAGAGACCCAGTACTTC. The chain joins TRBV12-3 or TRBV12-4 to TRBJ2-5; D might be TRBD1 or TRBD2, each matching 5 bases. This CDR3 has 13 amino acids. V was pared by 6 bases and J by 3 bases, with 11 bases between.

This clonotype has a count of ten or more. The chain links TRBV28 to TRBJ1-5, with TRBD1 as a possible D gene (5 bases). V lost 3 bases and J lost 1, with 10 bases in between. The CDR3 has 15 amino acids. CDR1 is MDHEN and CDR2 is SYDVKM in the germline V gene. The CDR3 DNA is TGTGCCAGCAGTTTGCAGGGACGAAGCAATCAGCCCCAGCATTTT. Translation: CASSLQGRSNQPQHF.

This clonotype turned up a few times. J is TRBJ1-4 and V is TRBV5-1, with TRBD1 identical over 9 bases. With 6 bases clipped from V and 7 bases from J, the junction kept 7 bases outside the gene matches. The germline gives CDR1 SGHRS, CDR2 YFSETQ. The CDR3 totals 14 residues. CDR3 region: CASTSTGGSEKLFF. DNA for the CDR3: TGCGCCAGCACCAGTACAGGGGGCAGTGAAAAACTGTTTTTT. Based on the CDR3 plus reference TRBV5-1 and TRBJ1-4, the full variable domain is KAGVTQTPRYLIKTRGQQVTLSCSPISGHRSVSWYQQTPGQGLQFLFEYFSETQRNKGNFPGRFSGRQFSNSRSEMNVSTLELGDSALYLCASTSTGGSEKLFFGSGTQLSVL.

This clonotype was observed at least ten times. The chain is built from TRBV5-1 and TRBJ2-3; TRBD1 matches at 8 bases. V trimming: 5 bases; J trimming: 5 bases; junction bases outside the gene matches: 4. Per germline, CDR1 SGHRS and CDR2 YFSETQ. The CDR3 totals 13 residues. This chain's CDR3 is CASRGQELDTQYF. In DNA form, the CDR3 reads TGCGCCAGCAGGGGACAGGAGCTAGATACGCAGTATTTT.

This clonotype was seen repeatedly, ten times or more. The gene calls are TRBV30 and TRBJ1-1, with 7 bases aligning to TRBD1. The J segment lost 6 bases and the V segment lost 5 bases, leaving 3 bases of the junction unmatched. This CDR3 has 11 amino acids. Germline V gives CDR1 GTSNPN, CDR2 SVGIG (reference sequence). The CDR3 sequence: CAWLQGSEAFF. The CDR3 DNA reads TGTGCCTGGTTACAGGGGTCTGAAGCTTTCTTT. The full variable domain, its missing parts supplied by reference TRBV30 and TRBJ1-1, is SQTIHQWPATLVQPVGSPLSLECTVEGTSNPNLYWYRQAAGRGLQLLFYSVGIGQISSEVPQNLSASRPQDRQFILSSKKLLLSDSGFYLCAWLQGSEAFFGQGTRLTVV.